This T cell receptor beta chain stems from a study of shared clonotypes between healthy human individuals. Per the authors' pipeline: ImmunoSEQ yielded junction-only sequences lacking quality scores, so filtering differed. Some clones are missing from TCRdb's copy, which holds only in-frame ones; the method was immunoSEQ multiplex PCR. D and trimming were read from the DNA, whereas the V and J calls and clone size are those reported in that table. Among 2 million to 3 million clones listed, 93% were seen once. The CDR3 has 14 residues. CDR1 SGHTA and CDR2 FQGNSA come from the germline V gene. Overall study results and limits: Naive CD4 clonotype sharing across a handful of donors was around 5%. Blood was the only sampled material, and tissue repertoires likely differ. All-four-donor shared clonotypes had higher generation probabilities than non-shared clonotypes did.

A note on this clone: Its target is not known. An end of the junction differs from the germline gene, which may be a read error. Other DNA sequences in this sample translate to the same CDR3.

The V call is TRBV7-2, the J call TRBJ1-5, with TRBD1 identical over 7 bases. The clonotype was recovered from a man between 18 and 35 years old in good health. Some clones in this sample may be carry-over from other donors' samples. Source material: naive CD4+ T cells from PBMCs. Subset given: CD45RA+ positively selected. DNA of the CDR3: TGTGCCAGCAGCACCCGACAGGGCAACCAGCCCCAGCATTTT. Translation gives CASSTRQGNQPQHF.